The rows below give T cell receptor beta chains drawn from one sample of a study of OX40 agonist ivuxolimab in advanced cancers. Data came from immunoSEQ multiplex PCR; TCRdb stores just in-frame clones and leaves some out. The table includes 75,000 to 95,000 clones, approximately 86% detected once. The input for sequencing was CD4+ or CD8+ T cells sorted from blood, taken in a trial of the OX40 agonist ivuxolimab. The receptors were sampled from an adult with an advanced solid tumor such as melanoma, head and neck, liver or kidney cancer. CDR3s include the opening cysteine and the closing phenylalanine or tryptophan. D genes are given only for firm matches. Clone size is not always given. Where it is, it says once, few, many or a class for expanded clones.

CASSPGQVVETQYF	TGCGCCAGCAGCCCGGGACAGGTGGTCGAGACCCAGTACTTC	TRBD1	TRBJ2-5	TRBV5-1	.
CSVAGGDTEAFF	TGCAGCGTTGCAGGGGGCGACACTGAAGCTTTCTTT	TRBD1	TRBJ1-1	TRBV29-1	.
CASSPISWGAAEAFF	TGTGCCAGCTCACCAATATCGTGGGGGGCGGCTGAAGCTTTCTTT	.	TRBJ1-1	TRBV18	.
CASTEGVSLHF	TGTGCCAGCACCGAAGGAGTTTCCCTCCACTTT	.	TRBJ1-6	TRBV7-9	once
CASSVGTGVEQFF	TGTGCCAGCAGTGTGGGGACAGGGGTTGAGCAGTTCTTC	TRBD1	TRBJ2-1	TRBV2	.
CASRGQGASGELFF	TGTGCCAGCAGGGGACAGGGGGCGTCCGGGGAGCTGTTTTTT	TRBD1	TRBJ2-2	TRBV2	.
CASSFGRGTEAFF	TGTGCCAGCAGCTTCGGTCGAGGGACTGAAGCTTTCTTT	.	TRBJ1-1	TRBV11-1	.
CASSAQTGTSYEQYF	TGTGCCAGCAGTGCCCAGACAGGGACTTCCTACGAGCAGTACTTC	.	TRBJ2-7	TRBV6-4	.
CASSSRRQGRETQYF	TGTGCCAGCAGCTCACGTCGACAGGGAAGGGAGACCCAGTACTTC	TRBD1	TRBJ2-5	TRBV14	.
CASSRSASYNEQFF	TGTGCTAGTAGTCGGAGTGCCTCCTACAATGAGCAGTTCTTC	.	TRBJ2-1	TRBV12-5	.
CASSPNPMDNEQFF	TGTGCCAGCTCCCCTAACCCCATGGACAATGAGCAGTTCTTC	.	TRBJ2-1	TRBV18	few
CASSRDVEETQYF	TGTGCCAGCAGTCGGGACGTGGAAGAGACCCAGTACTTC	.	TRBJ2-5	TRBV28	.